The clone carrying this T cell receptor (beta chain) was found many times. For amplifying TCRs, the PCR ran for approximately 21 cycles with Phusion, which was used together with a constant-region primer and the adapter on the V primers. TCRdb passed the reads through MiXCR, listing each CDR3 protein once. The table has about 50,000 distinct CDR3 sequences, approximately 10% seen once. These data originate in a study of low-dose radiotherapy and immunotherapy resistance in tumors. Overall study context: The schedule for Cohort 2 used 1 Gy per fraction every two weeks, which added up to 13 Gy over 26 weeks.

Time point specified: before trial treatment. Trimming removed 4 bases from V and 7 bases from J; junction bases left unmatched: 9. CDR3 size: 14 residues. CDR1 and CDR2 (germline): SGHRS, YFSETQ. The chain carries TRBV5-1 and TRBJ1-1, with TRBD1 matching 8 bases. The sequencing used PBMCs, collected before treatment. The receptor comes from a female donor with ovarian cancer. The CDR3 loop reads CASSREDRAGEAFF. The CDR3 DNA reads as TGCGCCAGCAGCCGCGAGGACAGGGCTGGTGAAGCTTTCTTT.